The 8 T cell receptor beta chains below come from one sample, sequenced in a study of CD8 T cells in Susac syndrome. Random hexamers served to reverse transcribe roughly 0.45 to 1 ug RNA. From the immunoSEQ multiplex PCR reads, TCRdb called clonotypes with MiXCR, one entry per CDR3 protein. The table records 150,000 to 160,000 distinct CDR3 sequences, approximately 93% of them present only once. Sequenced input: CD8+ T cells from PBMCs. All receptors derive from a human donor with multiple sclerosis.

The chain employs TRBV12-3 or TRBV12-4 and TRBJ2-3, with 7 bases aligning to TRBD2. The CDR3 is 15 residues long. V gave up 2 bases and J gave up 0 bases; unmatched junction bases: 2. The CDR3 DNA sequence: TGTGCCAGCAGTTTAACAGCGGGGAGCACAGATACGCAGTATTTT. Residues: CASSLTAGSTDTQYF.

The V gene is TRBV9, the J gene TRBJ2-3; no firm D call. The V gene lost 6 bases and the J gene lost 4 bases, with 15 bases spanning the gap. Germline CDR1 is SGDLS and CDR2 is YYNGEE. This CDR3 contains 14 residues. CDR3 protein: CASTPWLEADTQYF. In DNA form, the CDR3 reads TGTGCCAGCACCCCGTGGCTAGAGGCAGATACGCAGTATTTT.

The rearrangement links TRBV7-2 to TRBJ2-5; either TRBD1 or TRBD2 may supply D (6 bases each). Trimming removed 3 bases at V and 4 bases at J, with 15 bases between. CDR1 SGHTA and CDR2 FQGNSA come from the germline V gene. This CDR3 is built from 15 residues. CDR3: CASSLWGATRETQYF. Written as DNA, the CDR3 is TGTGCCAGCAGCTTGTGGGGGGCTACTCGAGAGACCCAGTACTTC.

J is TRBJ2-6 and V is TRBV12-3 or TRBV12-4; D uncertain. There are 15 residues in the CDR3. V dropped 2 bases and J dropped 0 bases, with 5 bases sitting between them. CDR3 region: CASSLYASGANVLTF. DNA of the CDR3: TGTGCCAGCAGTTTATATGCCTCTGGGGCCAACGTCCTGACTTTC.

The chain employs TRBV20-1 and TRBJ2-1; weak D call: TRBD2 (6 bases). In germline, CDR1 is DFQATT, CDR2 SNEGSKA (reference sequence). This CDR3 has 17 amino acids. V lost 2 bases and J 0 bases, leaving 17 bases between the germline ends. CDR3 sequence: CSARLYGGPSSYNEQFF. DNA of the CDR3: TGCAGTGCTAGACTTTACGGGGGACCAAGCTCCTACAATGAGCAGTTCTTC.

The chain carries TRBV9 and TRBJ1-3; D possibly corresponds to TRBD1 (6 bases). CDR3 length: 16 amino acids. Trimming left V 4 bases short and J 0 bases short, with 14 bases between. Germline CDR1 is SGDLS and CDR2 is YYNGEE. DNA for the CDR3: TGTGCCAGCAGCTTCCGGACAGAACTCTCTGGAAACACCATATATTTT. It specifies CASSFRTELSGNTIYF.

The CDR3 DNA sequence: TGTGCCAGCAGCGCCTTACAAGGCACTGAAGCTTTCTTT. The encoded protein is CASSALQGTEAFF. The chain employs TRBV9 and TRBJ1-1, with D uncertain. CDR1 is SGDLS, CDR2 YYNGEE, per germline. The CDR3 is 13 residues long. The V gene lost 3 bases and the J gene lost 4 bases, with 10 bases spanning the gap.

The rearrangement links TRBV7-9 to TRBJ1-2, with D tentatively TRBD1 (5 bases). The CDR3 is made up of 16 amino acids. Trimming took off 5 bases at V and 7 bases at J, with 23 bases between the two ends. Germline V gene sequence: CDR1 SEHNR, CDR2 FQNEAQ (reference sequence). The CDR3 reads CASSAVPGPERFGYTF. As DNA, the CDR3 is TGTGCCAGCAGCGCCGTCCCGGGACCCGAAAGGTTTGGCTACACCTTC.